These 5 T cell receptor beta chains share one sample of origin, sequenced in a study of vaccination effects on CD4 cells after COVID-19 (dated by TCRdb to the early 2020s). No antigen has been assigned to these receptors. The method was the immunoSEQ multiplex PCR assay. TCRdb stores this immuneACCESS table with in-frame sequences only. Part of the clones is absent; in the studies checked, under half of the shortfall reflects unresolved V genes, and no reason is known for the rest. The sample table lists more than 40,000 clones, roughly four fifths of them with a count of one. The top ten clonotypes cover 11% of the sample. In the ViraFEST assay, PBMC were stimulated with viral peptide pools, and antigen-specific CD4+ T cell clonotypes were then identified by expansion using TCR sequencing. After less than 13 days of culture, CD4+ T cells were isolated with the EasySep CD4+ T cell isolation kit. Healthy vaccine recipients had no prior SARS-CoV-2 infection, confirmed by negative nucleocapsid antibodies before and after vaccination.

The material was CD4+ T cells from PBMCs cultured with SARS-CoV-2 spike peptides, obtained before COVID-19 vaccination. The sample's cell subset or site label is to be understood as: SARS-CoV-2 spike overlapping peptide pool stimulation. These TCRs come from a human donor who received a COVID-19 vaccine.

The chain has TRBV3-1 (or the pseudogene TRBV3-2) and TRBJ2-1; D is ambiguous. CDR3 length: 17 residues. Between the trimmed V and J ends, which lost 0 bases and 0 bases, there was a span of 12 bases. The germline gives CDR1 LGHDT, CDR2 YNNKEL (reference sequence). For the CDR3, the DNA is TGTGCCAGCAGCCAAGATCCGAGCCCGCCCTCCTACAATGAGCAGTTCTTC. Translated, it gives CASSQDPSPPSYNEQFF.

This clone turned up a few times. The chain uses TRBV18 and TRBJ1-1; D is undetermined. The germline V gene encodes CDR1 KGHSH and CDR2 LQKENI. The CDR3 contains 13 residues. V lost 6 bases, J lost 1 base, and 9 bases lay in between. In DNA form, the CDR3 reads TGTGCCAGCTCTCTCAACGGGAACACTGAAGCTTTCTTT. Translation: CASSLNGNTEAFF.

The CDR3 loop reads CASSEAPLTYEQYV. The CDR3, as DNA: TGTGCCAGCAGTGAAGCGCCGCTGACTTACGAGCAGTACGTC. This sequence joins TRBV6-1 and TRBJ2-7; D uncertain. The V end lost 0 bases, the J end lost 4 bases, and 10 bases lay between the germline ends. The CDR3 runs 14 residues. Germline CDR1 reads MNHNS; CDR2 reads SASEGT.

V is TRBV4-2 and J is TRBJ2-3, with D possibly matching TRBD2 (7 bases). With 0 bases removed from V and 1 base from J, the gap between germline ends came to 11 bases. The CDR3 covers 16 residues. CDR1 and CDR2 (germline): LGHNA, YNFKEQ. The CDR3 here is CASSQEGRGRTDTQYF. The DNA for the CDR3 is TGTGCCAGCAGCCAAGAGGGGCGGGGGCGCACAGATACGCAGTATTTT.

This chain links TRBV7-3 with TRBJ2-1; D gene uncertain. The germline V and J ends were trimmed by 4 bases and 5 bases, with 6 bases remaining between them. This CDR3 spans 12 amino acids. Germline V gene sequence: CDR1 SGHTA, CDR2 FQGTGA. The CDR3 region is CASSSYNNEQFF. The CDR3 nucleotides are TGTGCCAGCAGCTCCTATAACAATGAGCAGTTCTTC. Supplemented by reference TRBV7-3 and TRBJ2-1, the full variable domain reads GAGVSQTPSNKVTEKGKYVELRCDPISGHTALYWYRQSLGQGPEFLIYFQGTGAADDSGLPNDRFFAVRPEGSVSTLKIQRTERGDSAVYLCASSSYNNEQFFGPGTRLTVL.